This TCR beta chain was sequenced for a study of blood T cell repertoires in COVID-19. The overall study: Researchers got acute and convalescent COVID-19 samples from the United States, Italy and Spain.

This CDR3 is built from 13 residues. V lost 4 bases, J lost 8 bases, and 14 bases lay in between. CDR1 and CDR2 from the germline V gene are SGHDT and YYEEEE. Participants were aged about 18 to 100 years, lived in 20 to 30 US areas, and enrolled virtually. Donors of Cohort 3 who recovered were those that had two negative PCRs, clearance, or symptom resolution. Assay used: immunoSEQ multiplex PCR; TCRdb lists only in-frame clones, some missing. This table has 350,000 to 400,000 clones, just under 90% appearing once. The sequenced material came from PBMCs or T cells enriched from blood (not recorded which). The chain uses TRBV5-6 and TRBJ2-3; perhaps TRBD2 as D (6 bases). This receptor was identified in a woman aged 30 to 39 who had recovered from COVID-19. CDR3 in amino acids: CASSLRSGLTQYF. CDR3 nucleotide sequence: TGTGCCAGCAGCCTGAGGTCGGGACTTACGCAGTATTTT.